The present TCR beta chain was sequenced within a study of shared T cell receptors in the human thymus. Data came from immunoSEQ multiplex PCR; TCRdb stores just in-frame clones and leaves some out. Found here are approximately 760,000 clones, roughly 88% of them singletons; the top ten hold approximately 0.01%. The CDR3 runs to 15 residues. Trimming took 3 bases from V and 3 from J, leaving 15 bases between them. Looked up from germline, CDR1 is SGHRS and CDR2 is YFSETQ. This sample was also put to use in a study of human thymus T cells. Turning to that study: Resections obtained during corrective heart surgery supplied the thymus tissue. Gene usage for V and J segments appeared biased in thymic and blood repertoires. Unrelated individuals reportedly shared highly overlapping thymic TCR repertoires.

V gene TRBV5-1 combines with J gene TRBJ1-2, with D possibly TRBD1 on 5 matching bases. The TCR was taken from a girl in the first two years of life with a congenital heart defect. Sequencing used thymocytes. The CDR3 sequence: CASSSTGHYDYGYTF. The DNA for the CDR3 is TGCGCCAGCAGCTCTACAGGCCACTACGACTATGGCTACACCTTC.